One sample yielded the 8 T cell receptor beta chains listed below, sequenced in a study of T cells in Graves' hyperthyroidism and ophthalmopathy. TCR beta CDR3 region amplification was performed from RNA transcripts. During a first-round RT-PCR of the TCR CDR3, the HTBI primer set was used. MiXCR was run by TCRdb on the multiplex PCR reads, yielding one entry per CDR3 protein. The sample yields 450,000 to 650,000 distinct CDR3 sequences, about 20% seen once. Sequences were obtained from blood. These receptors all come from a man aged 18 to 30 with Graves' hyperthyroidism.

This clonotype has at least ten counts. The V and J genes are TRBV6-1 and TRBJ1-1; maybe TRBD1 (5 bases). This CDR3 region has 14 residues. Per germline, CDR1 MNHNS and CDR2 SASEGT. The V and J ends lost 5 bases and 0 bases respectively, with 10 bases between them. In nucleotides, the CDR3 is TGTGCCAGCAGTCCGGGACCCCTGAACACTGAAGCTTTCTTT. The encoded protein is CASSPGPLNTEAFF.

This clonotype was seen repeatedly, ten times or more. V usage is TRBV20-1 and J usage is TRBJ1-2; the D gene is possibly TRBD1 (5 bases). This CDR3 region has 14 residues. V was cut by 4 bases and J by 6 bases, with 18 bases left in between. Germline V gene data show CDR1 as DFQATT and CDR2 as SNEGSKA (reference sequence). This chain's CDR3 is CSAMGGVSFDGYTF. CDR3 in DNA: TGCAGTGCTATGGGGGGGGTCTCCTTCGATGGCTACACCTTC.

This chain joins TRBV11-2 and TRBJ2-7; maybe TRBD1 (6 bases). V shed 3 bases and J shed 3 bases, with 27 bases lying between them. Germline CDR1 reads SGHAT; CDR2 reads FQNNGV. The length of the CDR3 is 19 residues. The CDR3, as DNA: TGTGCCAGCAGCTTTCCAGGGGACCCTATGCGCCCGCCAGTCTACGAGCAGTACTTC. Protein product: CASSFPGDPMRPPVYEQYF. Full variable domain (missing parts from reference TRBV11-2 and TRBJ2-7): EAGVAQSPRYKIIEKRQSVAFWCNPISGHATLYWYQQILGQGPKLLIQFQNNGVVDDSQLPKDRFSAERLKGVDSTLKIQPAKLEDSAVYLCASSFPGDPMRPPVYEQYFGPGTRLTVT.

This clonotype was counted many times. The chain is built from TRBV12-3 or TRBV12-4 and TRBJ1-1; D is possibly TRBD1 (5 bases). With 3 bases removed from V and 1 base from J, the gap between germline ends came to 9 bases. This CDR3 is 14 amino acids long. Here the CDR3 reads CASSLGLSNTEAFF. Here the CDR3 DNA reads TGTGCCAGCAGTTTGGGGCTGTCGAACACTGAAGCTTTCTTT.

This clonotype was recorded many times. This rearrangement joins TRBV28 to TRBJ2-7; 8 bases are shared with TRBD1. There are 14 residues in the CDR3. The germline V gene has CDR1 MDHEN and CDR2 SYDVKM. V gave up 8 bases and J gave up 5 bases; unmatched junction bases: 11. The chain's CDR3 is CASLPDRGFNEQYF. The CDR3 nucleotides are TGTGCCAGCCTCCCCGACAGGGGTTTTAACGAGCAGTACTTC.

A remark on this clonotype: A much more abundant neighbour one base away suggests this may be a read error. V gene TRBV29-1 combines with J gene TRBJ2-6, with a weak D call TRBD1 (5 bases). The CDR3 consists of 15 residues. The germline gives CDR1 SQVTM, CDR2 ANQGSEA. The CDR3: CSVARPSSGANVPTF. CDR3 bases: TGCAGCGTTGCCAGACCGAGCTCTGGGGCCAACGTCCCGACTTTC.

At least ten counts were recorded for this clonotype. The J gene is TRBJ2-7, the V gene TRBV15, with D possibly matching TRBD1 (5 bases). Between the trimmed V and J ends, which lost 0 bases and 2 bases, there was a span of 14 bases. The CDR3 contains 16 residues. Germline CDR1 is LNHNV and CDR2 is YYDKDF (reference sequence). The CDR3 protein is CATSRDRVGDAYEQYF. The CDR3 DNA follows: TGTGCCACCAGCAGAGATCGGGTAGGGGATGCCTACGAGCAGTACTTC.

The chain's CDR3 is CASSFGLGIGSSEQYF. CDR3 nucleotides: TGTGCCAGCAGTTTTGGACTCGGGATAGGGTCTTCCGAGCAGTACTTC. The J gene is TRBJ2-7, the V gene TRBV28, with D perhaps TRBD2 (5 bases). Germline loops: CDR1 MDHEN, CDR2 SYDVKM. The CDR3 contains 16 residues. V was shortened by 3 bases and J by 6 bases, with 21 bases between the two germline ends.